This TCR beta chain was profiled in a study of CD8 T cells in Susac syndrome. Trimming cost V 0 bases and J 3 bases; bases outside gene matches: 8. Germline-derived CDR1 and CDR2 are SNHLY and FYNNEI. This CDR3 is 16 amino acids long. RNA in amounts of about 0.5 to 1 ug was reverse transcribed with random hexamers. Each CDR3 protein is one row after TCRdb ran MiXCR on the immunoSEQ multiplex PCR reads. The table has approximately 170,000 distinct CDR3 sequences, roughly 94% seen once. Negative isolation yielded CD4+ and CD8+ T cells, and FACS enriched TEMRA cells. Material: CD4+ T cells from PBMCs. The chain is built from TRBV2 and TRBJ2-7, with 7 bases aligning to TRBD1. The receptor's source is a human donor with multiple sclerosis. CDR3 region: CASSEAPPTGDYEQYF. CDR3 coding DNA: TGTGCCAGCAGTGAAGCACCACCTACAGGGGACTACGAGCAGTACTTC.